This T cell receptor beta chain was found in a study of blood T cell repertoires in COVID-19. Study information: The United States, Italy and Spain provided the acute and convalescent COVID-19 samples.

The CDR3 is made up of 15 amino acids. The germline CDR1 and CDR2 sequences are SGHVS and FNYEAQ. Trimming removed 5 bases from V and 5 bases from J; junction bases left unmatched: 6. As handled by the study authors: Reference gene primer amplification yielded estimated nucleated cell counts. Measured with immunoSEQ multiplex PCR; TCRdb has only the in-frame clones, and not every one. V and J calls and clone size are those listed in that table; D and trimming were worked out from the DNA. Counted here are approximately 84,000 clones, about 80% occurring once; the ten biggest clones make up 5% to 6%. The V gene is TRBV7-6, the J gene TRBJ2-5, with 12 bases lining up with TRBD2. This TCR came from a man in his forties or fifties with active or convalescent COVID-19. Sequencing was performed on peripheral blood. The DNA of the CDR3 is TGTGCCAGCAGCCTCCAGACTAGCGGGGGTGAGACCCAGTACTTC. It is translated as CASSLQTSGGETQYF.